One sample yielded the 5 T cell receptor beta chains listed below, sequenced in a study of regulatory T cells in long-lasting Graves disease (dated by TCRdb to the early 2020s). Library preparation used multiplex PCR. Sequenced using an Illumina HiSeq 4000. CDR3 regions were amplified by Arm-PCR with iRepertoire HTBI primers to construct TCR beta libraries. Using fastp at Q25 and MiXCR, TCRdb reprocessed the public reads and kept productive beta chains. Under each unique CDR3 protein, matching rows form one entry showing the most common genes and DNA. Within this sample are approximately 690,000 distinct CDR3 sequences, with around 30% of them counted one time only. Roughly 46% of the sample is held by the ten biggest clonotypes. In light of the paper, this sample's time point label describes: persistent/refractory GD, antithyroid drugs over 5 years with positive TRAb. For both TCR sequencing and RNA sequencing, RNA was extracted from PBMCs using TRIzol.

Material: peripheral blood mononuclear cells (PBMCs), obtained when the disease was refractory, from a patient treated with antithyroid drugs. These receptors originate from a female donor with Graves disease.

This clonotype was seen repeatedly, ten times or more. The chain carries TRBV20-1 and TRBJ1-1; TRBD1 matches 11 bases. Germline CDR1 reads DFQATT; CDR2 reads SNEGSKA (reference sequence). The V segment lost 3 bases and the J segment 5 bases; nucleotides outside the gene matches: 2. This CDR3 has 13 amino acids. CDR3 in amino acids: CSARDRGRTEAFF. As DNA, the CDR3 is TGCAGTGCTAGGGACAGGGGGCGGACTGAAGCTTTCTTT.

This clonotype appeared a few times. This CDR3 is missing its conserved last phenylalanine or tryptophan, likely due to a read error. This sequence joins TRBV12-3 or TRBV12-4 and TRBJ2-7; 8 nucleotides match TRBD1. The CDR3 extends over 14 amino acids. V trimming: 6 bases; J trimming: 1 base; junction bases outside the gene matches: 5. CDR3 loop: CASSPGTGSYEQYL. The CDR3 bases are TGTGCCAGCAGCCCCGGGACAGGATCCTACGAGCAGTACCTC.

This clonotype was seen many times. The rearrangement uses TRBV6-5 and TRBJ1-1; D is unresolved. The CDR3 has 14 amino acids. Germline CDR1 MNHEY, CDR2 SVGAGI. Trimming took off 4 bases at V and 5 bases at J, with 14 bases between the two ends. The CDR3 sequence: CASSLPAGRTEAFF. In DNA form, the CDR3 reads TGTGCCAGCAGTTTACCTGCCGGGAGGACTGAAGCTTTCTTT.

In this sample, this clonotype turned up a few times. The rearrangement uses TRBV3-1 and TRBJ2-7; D may be TRBD1 or TRBD2 (5 bases each). Germline V gene sequence: CDR1 LGHDT, CDR2 YNNKEL (reference sequence). Trimming removed 3 bases at V and 2 bases at J, with 8 bases between. The CDR3 is made up of 13 amino acids. The CDR3 sequence is CASSQRGPYEQYF. The DNA for the CDR3 is TGTGCCAGCAGCCAGAGGGGACCCTACGAGCAGTACTTC.

At least ten counts were recorded for this clonotype. This rearrangement joins TRBV7-9 to TRBJ1-2, with TRBD1 matching over 9 bases. CDR1 is SEHNR and CDR2 is FQNEAQ in the germline V gene (reference sequence). The CDR3 has 17 residues. The V segment lost 5 bases and the J segment 3 bases; nucleotides outside the gene matches: 13. The chain's CDR3 is CASSPTDRDRDDYGYTF. CDR3 DNA: TGTGCCAGCAGCCCCACGGACAGGGACAGGGACGACTATGGCTACACCTTC.